The rows below give T cell receptor beta chains drawn from one sample of a study of blood T cell repertoires in COVID-19. Profiling relied on immunoSEQ multiplex PCR, and the TCRdb table lists in-frame clones only, not all of them. The profile shows about 300,000 clones, about 91% of them singletons. The sample was peripheral blood. These receptors were taken from a young woman with COVID-19, enrolled during active disease. Each CDR3 is given with its conserved first and last residue. Fields, in order: J gene, V gene, CDR3 protein.

j_gene: TRBJ1-1; v_gene: TRBV2; CDR3aa: CASRRGQGNTEAFF
j_gene: TRBJ2-2; v_gene: TRBV6-5; CDR3aa: CASTNTGELFF
j_gene: TRBJ2-3; v_gene: TRBV2; CDR3aa: CASPTLTVSTDTQYF
j_gene: TRBJ1-1; v_gene: TRBV10-3; CDR3aa: CAIRQGAMNTEAFF
j_gene: TRBJ1-1; v_gene: TRBV18; CDR3aa: CASSPISGIRGTEAFF
j_gene: TRBJ2-1; v_gene: TRBV9; CDR3aa: CASSSGTGVYNEQFF
j_gene: TRBJ2-1; v_gene: TRBV20-1; CDR3aa: CSATGDEQFF
j_gene: TRBJ1-6; v_gene: TRBV27; CDR3aa: CASSSTPPQGSSYNSPLHF
j_gene: TRBJ2-1; v_gene: TRBV5-6; CDR3aa: CASSAGGGIYNEQFF
j_gene: TRBJ1-1; v_gene: TRBV5-5; CDR3aa: CASSSHRDSMNTEAFF